The clone carrying this TCR beta chain was counted between two and nine times. Its specificity is unknown. CDR3 length: 12 amino acids. The V end lost 6 bases, the J end lost 5 bases, and 9 bases lay between the germline ends. Whole-study results and caveats: Tumor memory CD4+ T cell TCR gene usage was found to cluster with blood and lymph node memory CD4+ cells and with lymph node naive CD4+ cells. Tumor Tregs overlapped most with tumor, then blood, naive CD4+ cells.

CD4+CD45RO+CD25- cells were isolated as memory CD4+ T cells. Full-length variable regions came from constant-region reverse primers plus semi-nested Nested Universal Primer A PCR. Each CDR3 protein is one row after TCRdb ran MiXCR on the 5' RACE reads. The sample includes 50,000 to 75,000 distinct CDR3 sequences, around a fifth of them seen just once. Sequencing used memory CD4+ T cells sorted from a lymph node. Subset described: memory CD4+ T cells, CD4+CD45RO+CD25-. The V gene is TRBV12-3 or TRBV12-4, the J gene TRBJ2-3, with D unresolved. The TCR originated in a female donor with breast cancer. This chain's CDR3 is CASRPDGDTQYF. CDR3 nucleotides: TGTGCCAGCAGGCCGGATGGAGATACGCAGTATTTT.